This is a list of T cell receptor beta chains from one sample in a study of T cell responses to AZD1222 COVID-19 vaccine. Libraries were prepared by immunoSEQ multiplex PCR; TCRdb keeps only in-frame clonotypes and omits some of them. The table includes 90,000 to 100,000 clones, roughly nine tenths detected once. The sample was peripheral blood, taken on day 0 of AZD1222 vaccination. These receptors came from an adult in good health. CDR3s include the opening cysteine and the closing phenylalanine or tryptophan. Fields, in order: D gene, V gene, clone size, J gene, CDR3 protein, CDR3 DNA. D genes are given only for firm matches. Clone size appears in some rows only: once, few, many, or a class for an expanded clone.

TRBD1	TRBV10-3	NA	TRBJ2-6	CAISPTGVGANVLTF	TGTGCCATCAGCCCGACAGGGGTTGGGGCCAACGTCCTGACTTTC
TRBD2	TRBV2	NA	TRBJ2-1	CASSFSGGGNEQFF	TGTGCCAGCAGTTTTAGCGGGGGGGGGAATGAGCAGTTCTTC
NA	TRBV28	NA	TRBJ1-5	CASSRYSNQPQHF	TGTGCCAGCTCGCGTTATAGCAATCAGCCCCAGCATTTT
NA	TRBV3-1/TRBV3-2	NA	TRBJ1-1	CASSQDPGQNTEAFF	TGTGCCAGCAGCCAAGACCCCGGGCAGAACACTGAAGCTTTCTTT
NA	TRBV28	once	TRBJ2-3	CASRTLASPRDTQYF	TGTGCCAGCAGAACACTAGCCTCGCCCAGAGATACGCAGTATTTT
NA	TRBV4-2	NA	TRBJ2-1	CASSQGEAGGGFF	TGTGCCAGCAGCCAAGGAGAGGCGGGTGGTGGATTCTTC
NA	TRBV19	NA	TRBJ1-2	CASSMGRERSYGYTF	TGTGCCAGTAGTATGGGAAGGGAGCGTTCATACGGCTACACCTTC
NA	TRBV7-2	NA	TRBJ2-1	CASSLGGDLYNEQFF	TGTGCCAGCAGCTTAGGGGGAGACCTTTACAATGAGCAGTTCTTC
TRBD1	TRBV15	NA	TRBJ1-5	CATSTPDRERQPQHF	TGTGCCACCAGCACCCCGGACAGGGAACGTCAGCCCCAGCATTTT
NA	TRBV7-8	NA	TRBJ2-7	CASSPGGRYEQYF	TGTGCCAGCTCCCCGGGGGGCAGGTACGAGCAGTACTTC
NA	TRBV4-3	NA	TRBJ2-1	CASGERTISPNEQFF	TGCGCCAGCGGCGAGCGGACTATTTCCCCCAATGAGCAGTTCTTC
NA	TRBV24-1	NA	TRBJ2-3	CATAESGADTDTQYF	TGTGCCACCGCCGAGTCAGGGGCTGATACAGATACGCAGTATTTT
NA	TRBV20-1	NA	TRBJ1-2	CSASTDNGYTF	TGCAGTGCTTCGACAGATAATGGCTACACCTTC
TRBD1	TRBV28	NA	TRBJ1-2	CASSSGQGSGGYTF	TGTGCCAGCAGTTCTGGACAGGGGAGTGGTGGCTACACCTTC
NA	TRBV7-2	NA	TRBJ2-1	CASSLGFGGANEQFF	TGTGCCAGCAGCTTAGGGTTTGGGGGGGCTAATGAGCAGTTCTTC